This T cell receptor beta chain comes out of a study of vaccination and CD4 T cells after COVID-19. Study in general: Ranging from 14 to 241, the interval between dose two and post-vaccine sampling had a median of about 72 days. Control wells got either CEFX epitopes, HIV-1 Nef peptides, or no peptide at all.

The table lists this clonotype with a few counts. Its cognate antigen is unknown. This CDR3 comprises 13 residues. Trimming cost V 7 bases and J 2 bases, with 11 bases left between them. Germline assignment: CDR1 MGHDK and CDR2 SYGVNS. Treatment here: approximately 9-day PBMC culture with coronavirus spike peptide pools or control peptides (ViraFEST assay). PCR tests turned positive between March and December 2020, before US Alpha, Beta and Delta variants. Two million PBMCs per well were cultured with roughly 10 IU/ml IL-2 and 8.5 to 10 ug/ml peptide pools. With the Oncomine TCR Beta short-read assay, DNA from cultured CD4+ T cells was sequenced. TCRdb used MiXCR to reprocess the PCR reads, holding one entry per CDR3 protein. The sample has more than 3,500 distinct CDR3 sequences; around 16% are singletons.

The origin of this receptor is a human donor who had recovered from COVID-19. This chain uses TRBV25-1 with TRBJ1-2; D not resolved. The sample was CD4+ T cells from blood, cultured in vitro. The CDR3 DNA reads as TGTGCCAGCATCGGCGGCCCGAACTATGGCTACACCTTC. This codes for CASIGGPNYGYTF.